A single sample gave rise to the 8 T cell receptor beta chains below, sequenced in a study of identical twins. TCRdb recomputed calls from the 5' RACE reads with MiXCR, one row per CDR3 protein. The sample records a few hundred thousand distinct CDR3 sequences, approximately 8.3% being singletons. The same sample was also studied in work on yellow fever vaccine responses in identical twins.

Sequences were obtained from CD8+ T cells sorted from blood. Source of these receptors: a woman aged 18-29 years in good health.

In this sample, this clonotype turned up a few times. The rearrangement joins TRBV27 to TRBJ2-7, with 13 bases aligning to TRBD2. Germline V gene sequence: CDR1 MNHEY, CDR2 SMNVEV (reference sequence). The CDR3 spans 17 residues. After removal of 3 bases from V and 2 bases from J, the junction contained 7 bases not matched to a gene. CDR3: CASSLSLTSGGAYEQYF. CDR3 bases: TGTGCCAGCAGTTTGTCCCTTACTAGCGGGGGGGCCTACGAGCAGTACTTC.

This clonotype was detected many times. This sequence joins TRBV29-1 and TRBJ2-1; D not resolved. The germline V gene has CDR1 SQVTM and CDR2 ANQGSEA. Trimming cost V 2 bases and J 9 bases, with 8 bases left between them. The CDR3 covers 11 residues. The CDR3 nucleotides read TGCAGCGTTGAATTGCTTACTGAGCAGTTCTTC. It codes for CSVELLTEQFF.

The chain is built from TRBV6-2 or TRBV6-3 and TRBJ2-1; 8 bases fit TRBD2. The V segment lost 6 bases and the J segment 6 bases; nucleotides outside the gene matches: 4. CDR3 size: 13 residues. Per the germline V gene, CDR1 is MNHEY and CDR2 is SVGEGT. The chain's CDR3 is CASSGLAGNEQFF. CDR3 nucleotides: TGTGCCAGCAGCGGACTAGCTGGCAATGAGCAGTTCTTC.

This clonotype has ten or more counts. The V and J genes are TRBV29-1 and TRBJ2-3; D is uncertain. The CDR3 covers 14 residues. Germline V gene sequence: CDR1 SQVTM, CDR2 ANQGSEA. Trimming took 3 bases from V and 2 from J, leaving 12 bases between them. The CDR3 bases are TGCAGCGTTGACGACGAGCGATTCACAGATACGCAGTATTTT. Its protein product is CSVDDERFTDTQYF.

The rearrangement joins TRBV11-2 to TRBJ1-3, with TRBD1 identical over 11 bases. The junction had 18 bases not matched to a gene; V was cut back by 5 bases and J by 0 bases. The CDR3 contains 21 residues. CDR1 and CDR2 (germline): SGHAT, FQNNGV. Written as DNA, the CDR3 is TGTGCCAGCAGCCCTAGCCCCTGGGACAGGGGGACTACTTACTCTGGAAACACCATATATTTT. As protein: CASSPSPWDRGTTYSGNTIYF.

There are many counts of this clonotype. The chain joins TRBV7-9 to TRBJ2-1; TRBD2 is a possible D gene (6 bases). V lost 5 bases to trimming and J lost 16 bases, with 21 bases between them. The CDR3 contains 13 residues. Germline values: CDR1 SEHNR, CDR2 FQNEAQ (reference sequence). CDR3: CASSPVGDLKNFF. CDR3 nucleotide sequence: TGTGCCAGCAGCCCTGTTGGGGACTTGAAAAACTTCTTC.

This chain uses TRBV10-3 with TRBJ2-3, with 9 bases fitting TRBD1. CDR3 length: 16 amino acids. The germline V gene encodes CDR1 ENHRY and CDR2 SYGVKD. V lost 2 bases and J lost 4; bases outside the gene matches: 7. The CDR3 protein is CAISEHTGGSSDTQYF. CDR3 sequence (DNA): TGTGCCATCAGTGAGCATACAGGGGGCTCGTCAGATACGCAGTATTTT.

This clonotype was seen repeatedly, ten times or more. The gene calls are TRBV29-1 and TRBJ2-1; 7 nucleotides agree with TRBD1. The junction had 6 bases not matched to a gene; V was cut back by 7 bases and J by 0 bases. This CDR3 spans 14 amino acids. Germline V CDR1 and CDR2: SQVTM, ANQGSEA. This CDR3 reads CSAGQVNSYNEQFF. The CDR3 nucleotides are TGCAGCGCCGGACAGGTCAACTCCTACAATGAGCAGTTCTTC.